Given below is one T cell receptor beta chain in context. Its recognized antigen is unknown. Per-nucleotide qualities are absent, and no much larger clonotype sits a single base away. Germline trimming amounts to 0 bases on V and 3 bases on J, with 5 as the count of junction bases outside the gene matches. The CDR3 goes from the cysteine to the phenylalanine over 16 residues. Only CDR3 DNA remains: 48 bases, in frame from the first base. CDR1 SGDLS and CDR2 YYNGEE are derived from the germline V gene. The source of the sample is a study of OX40 agonist ivuxolimab in advanced cancers. As for the study more broadly: The costimulatory receptor OX40 (CD134) was targeted by ivuxolimab, a fully human IgG2 agonistic monoclonal antibody. Among the roughly 52 dose-escalation patients, about 20 had hepatocellular carcinoma, approximately 15 melanoma, 9 renal cell carcinoma and 9 head and neck cancer. The purpose of peripheral TCRbeta sequencing was to test whether ivuxolimab changed TCR sequence diversity and led to clonal T-cell expansion. The paper covers the monotherapy dose-escalation part of the phase I ivuxolimab trial, which included N of about 51 patients. Prior anti-PD-1, anti-PD-L1 or anti-CTLA-4 therapy was permitted, and roughly two fifths of dose-escalation patients had received checkpoint inhibitors. Partial responses were achieved by three dose-escalation patients, of whom one had hepatocellular carcinoma and two had cutaneous melanoma. A male proportion of about 79% and a mean age of around 60 years, ranging from about 23 to 90, were recorded for the dose-escalation cohort. Intravenous ivuxolimab was administered to patients every 2 weeks at six dose levels: 0.01, 0.1, 0.3, 1.5, 3 and 10 mg/kg.

Patients with a history of autoimmune disease or receiving systemic immunosuppression were excluded from the trial. Peripheral blood for TCR sequencing was drawn from every dose cohort at baseline, at cycle 4 day 1 and at cycle 7 day 1. The samples were drawn from a first-in-human, open-label, multicenter phase I dose-escalation trial of ivuxolimab. The trial enrolled adults with locally advanced or metastatic head and neck squamous cell, hepatocellular, melanoma or renal cell carcinoma. CD4+ and CD8+ T cells were sorted separately from peripheral blood before TCR sequencing. Study-level results and caveats: After ivuxolimab, CD8+ T cells had more expanded clones than CD4+ T cells on average. In partial responders in the 0.1-3.0 mg/kg groups, normalized peripheral clonal expansion was found to be among the lowest, especially among CD8+ T cells. Low levels of normalized T-cell clonal expansion were also shown by some nonresponding patients. At doses from 0.1 to 3.0 mg/kg, clonal expansion was seen in both CD4+ and CD8+ blood T cells between baseline and week 6. Antigen specificity was not determined for the clonally expanded peripheral T cells.

Genomic DNA was extracted from sorted cells for sequencing of the TCRbeta CDR3 region. The immunoSEQ Assay was used for sequencing of TCRbeta CDR3 regions. TCRdb carries this immuneACCESS record with in-frame sequences only. Its versions omit some clonotypes, under half of them owing to an unresolved V gene in the studies checked, with the rest unexplained. The sample data list 48,000 or so clones, and 80% to 95% of these were observed just once. The top ten clonotypes cover less than 7.5% of the sample. This TCR was recovered from an adult with an advanced solid tumor such as melanoma, head and neck, liver or kidney cancer. Material: CD4+ or CD8+ T cells sorted from blood, obtained in a trial of the OX40 agonist ivuxolimab. This receptor chain uses TRBV9 and TRBJ1-2; a stretch of 10 junction bases matches TRBD1. The bases read TGTGCCAGCAGCGTAGCGGGGACAGGGGAAGACTATGGCTACACCTTC. Its protein product is CASSVAGTGEDYGYTF.